These 20 T cell receptor beta chains were sequenced from one sample in a study of cytomegalovirus exposure and HLA in healthy donors. The PCR contained 60 Vbeta and 13 Jbeta primers. Assay used: immunoSEQ multiplex PCR; TCRdb lists only in-frame clones, some missing. The repertoire holds about 240,000 clones, about 80% seen once, with 8% in the top ten. The sequenced sample consisted of PBMCs. The receptors shown here come from a woman aged 60-75 years in good health and CMV-seropositive.

This clone was recorded a few times. This rearrangement joins TRBV9 to TRBJ2-7, with 8 bases that match TRBD2. Germline CDR1 is SGDLS and CDR2 is YYNGEE. Unmatched junction bases numbered 8, after V lost 2 bases and J lost 4 bases. This CDR3 has 15 residues. CDR3 residues: CASSVSAGAEYEQYF. As DNA, the CDR3 is TGTGCCAGCAGCGTGTCAGCGGGAGCCGAGTACGAGCAGTACTTC.

The rearrangement uses TRBV11-2 and TRBJ2-2; TRBD2 agrees at 12 bases. From germline, CDR1 is SGHAT and CDR2 FQNNGV. The trim removed 7 bases at V and 2 bases at J, leaving 11 bases unmatched. The CDR3 sequence is 18 residues long. The CDR3 loop is CASKPRTSGIINTGELFF. The CDR3 region has the DNA TGTGCCAGCAAACCTAGGACTAGCGGGATAATCAACACCGGGGAGCTGTTTTTT.

This clone was counted a few times. The chain has TRBV11-2 and TRBJ2-4; D is unclear. This CDR3 has 14 amino acids. V was pared by 5 bases and J by 2 bases, with 10 bases between. CDR1 and CDR2 from the germline V gene are SGHAT and FQNNGV. This CDR3 reads CASSPRWSKNIQYF. The DNA of the CDR3 is TGTGCCAGCAGCCCCCGGTGGTCCAAAAACATTCAGTACTTC.

CDR3 bases: TGTGCCAGCAGTTACCTGGGGGGGGGCACTGAAGCTTTCTTT. It translates to CASSYLGGGTEAFF. The rearrangement uses TRBV6-5 and TRBJ1-1, with a weak D call TRBD1 (5 bases). The germline V gene encodes CDR1 MNHEY and CDR2 SVGAGI. The CDR3 is 14 residues long. Trimming stripped 2 bases from V and 4 bases from J, with 11 bases between.

This chain uses TRBV10-3 with TRBJ2-7, with 16 nucleotides matching TRBD2. This CDR3 contains 16 residues. V was pared by 6 bases and J by 5 bases, with 7 bases of the junction left unmatched. The germline gives CDR1 ENHRY, CDR2 SYGVKD. CDR3 bases: TGTGCCATCAGAGGGACTAGCGGGAGGGCCGGGAACGAGCAGTACTTC. Its translation: CAIRGTSGRAGNEQYF.

This clone was picked up one time. V usage is TRBV11-2 and J usage is TRBJ1-2, with D possibly matching TRBD1 (6 bases). The CDR3 spans 15 residues. In germline, CDR1 is SGHAT, CDR2 FQNNGV. Deletions cut 4 bases from V and 3 bases from J, with 15 bases between. The CDR3 DNA reads as TGTGCCAGCAGCTCCTCCGGGACAATATACTATGGCTACACCTTC. Translating it yields CASSSSGTIYYGYTF.

The V and J genes are TRBV4-2 and TRBJ2-2; perhaps TRBD1 as D (5 bases). CDR3 size: 16 residues. Trimming removed 0 bases at V and 9 bases at J, with 17 bases between. Germline V lookup: CDR1 LGHNA, CDR2 YNFKEQ. This CDR3 reads CASSQDPGRQFRELFF. CDR3 bases: TGTGCCAGCAGCCAAGATCCTGGCAGACAGTTCAGGGAGCTGTTTTTT.

This chain connects TRBV12-5 to TRBJ2-1; TRBD2 agrees at 8 bases. Germline CDR1 is LGHNT and CDR2 is FRNRAP. The V and J ends lost 1 base and 9 bases, in that order; junction bases with no gene match: 5. This CDR3 is 14 amino acids long. In DNA, the CDR3 is TGTGCTAGTGGTTTGGAAATTCGGGGGGGTGAGCAGTTCTTC. Residues: CASGLEIRGGEQFF. The full variable domain, in which reference TRBV12-5 and TRBJ2-1 provide the parts outside the CDR3, is DARVTQTPRHKVTEMGQEVTMRCQPILGHNTVFWYRQTMMQGLELLAYFRNRAPLDDSGMPKDRFSAEMPDATLATLKIQPSEPRDSAVYFCASGLEIRGGEQFFGPGTRLTVL.

This rearrangement joins TRBV28 to TRBJ1-1, with a possible D match to TRBD1 (6 bases). The CDR3 consists of 14 residues. The germline V gene encodes CDR1 MDHEN and CDR2 SYDVKM. V was shortened by 6 bases and J by 3 bases, with 14 bases between the two germline ends. This CDR3 is CASRFTGSHTEAFF. For the CDR3, the DNA is TGTGCCAGCAGATTCACAGGGAGCCACACTGAAGCTTTCTTT.

The chain has TRBV7-9 and TRBJ2-2; 7 bases align to TRBD2. Germline-derived CDR1 and CDR2 are SEHNR and FQNEAQ (reference sequence). This CDR3 spans 16 amino acids. Trimming took 5 bases from V and 1 from J; bases not matched to a gene: 7. The CDR3 DNA sequence: TGTGCCAGCAGCCCTCGAGCTAGCGGGAACACCGGGGAGCTGTTTTTT. This gives the protein CASSPRASGNTGELFF.

This clone appeared once. The chain is built from TRBV28 and TRBJ1-2; D remains unclear. CDR3 length: 12 residues. Germline V gene sequence: CDR1 MDHEN, CDR2 SYDVKM. V was cut by 4 bases and J by 2 bases, with 5 bases left in between. The CDR3 DNA sequence: TGTGCCAGCAGTTCCTACAACTATGGCTACACCTTC. This encodes CASSSYNYGYTF.

This chain joins TRBV4-1 and TRBJ1-1, with D possibly matching TRBD1 (6 bases). V gave up 4 bases and J gave up 1 base, with 10 bases separating them. Germline CDR1 is MGHRA and CDR2 is YSYEKL. The length of the CDR3 is 14 residues. The CDR3 region is CASSPGTPNTEAFF. CDR3 DNA: TGCGCCAGCAGCCCCGGGACACCGAACACTGAAGCTTTCTTT.

Here the CDR3 DNA reads TGTGCCAGCAGCCAATCTGGACAGGGGTTGAACACTGAAGCTTTCTTT. This translates into CASSQSGQGLNTEAFF. The chain combines TRBV14 with TRBJ1-1, with 9 bases matching TRBD1. V shed 2 bases, J shed 0 bases, and the junction held 4 bases outside the gene matches. The CDR3 has 16 residues. CDR1 and CDR2 from the germline V gene are SGHDN and FVKESK.

The CDR3 sequence is CASSLNLPGGELFF. Written as DNA, the CDR3 is TGCGCCAGCAGCTTGAACTTACCGGGCGGGGAGCTGTTTTTT. The rearrangement uses TRBV5-1 and TRBJ2-2; D is ambiguous. Germline V gene sequence: CDR1 SGHRS, CDR2 YFSETQ. V was shortened by 1 base and J by 7 bases, with 11 bases between the two germline ends. The CDR3 has 14 residues.

This clone showed up just a few times. The J gene is TRBJ1-2, the V gene TRBV19; TRBD1 matches 7 bases. The germline gives CDR1 LNHDA, CDR2 SQIVND (reference sequence). V trimming: 6 bases; J trimming: 2 bases; junction bases outside the gene matches: 9. The CDR3 is 15 residues long. The CDR3, as DNA: TGTGCCAGTAGGAACCCGGGACAGACAAACTATGGCTACACCTTC. It encodes CASRNPGQTNYGYTF. The variable domain in full, completed from reference TRBV19 and TRBJ1-2, reads DGGITQSPKYLFRKEGQNVTLSCEQNLNHDAMYWYRQDPGQGLRLIYYSQIVNDFQKGDIAEGYSVSREKKESFPLTVTSAQKNPTAFYLCASRNPGQTNYGYTFGSGTRLTVV.

The J gene is TRBJ2-1, the V gene TRBV5-4; D possibly corresponds to TRBD2 (5 bases). Per germline, CDR1 SGHNT and CDR2 YYREEE (reference sequence). V lost 4 bases and J 4 bases, leaving 18 bases between the germline ends. The CDR3 has 16 amino acids. CDR3 coding DNA: TGTGCCAGCAGCCCAGGAGGCCATGCTGCATACAATGAGCAGTTCTTC. It codes for CASSPGGHAAYNEQFF.

The chain joins TRBV15 to TRBJ2-2; D unclear. This CDR3 is built from 17 residues. Germline CDR1 and CDR2: LNHNV and YYDKDF (reference sequence). The V and J ends lost 0 bases and 0 bases respectively, with 11 bases between them. CDR3 amino acids: CATSRDLVEPNTGELFF. The CDR3 DNA follows: TGTGCCACCAGCAGAGATCTGGTTGAGCCGAACACCGGGGAGCTGTTTTTT.

This clone showed up just a few times. The CDR3 protein is CASTNYVRGPGYTF. Here the CDR3 DNA reads TGTGCCAGCACCAACTACGTCAGGGGCCCTGGCTACACCTTC. The chain uses TRBV11-2 and TRBJ1-2; tentative D call: TRBD1 (6 bases). The ends were cut back, 7 bases at V and 7 bases at J, with 19 bases in the middle. CDR3 length: 14 amino acids. CDR1 is SGHAT, CDR2 FQNNGV, per germline.

This chain links TRBV12-5 with TRBJ1-2, with D perhaps TRBD1 (6 bases). Looked up from germline, CDR1 is LGHNT and CDR2 is FRNRAP. Trimming cost V 2 bases and J 8 bases, with 15 bases left between them. The CDR3 covers 14 residues. CDR3 loop: CASGLTQGASGYTF. The CDR3 DNA reads as TGTGCTAGTGGTTTGACACAGGGTGCCAGCGGCTACACCTTC.

V gene TRBV30 combines with J gene TRBJ2-7, with 7 bases matching TRBD2. This CDR3 has 13 amino acids. The V segment lost 6 bases and the J segment 2 bases; nucleotides outside the gene matches: 7. Germline loops: CDR1 GTSNPN, CDR2 SVGIG (reference sequence). CDR3 loop: CACVQRGTYEQYF. CDR3 nucleotide sequence: TGTGCCTGTGTCCAGCGGGGCACCTACGAGCAGTACTTC.